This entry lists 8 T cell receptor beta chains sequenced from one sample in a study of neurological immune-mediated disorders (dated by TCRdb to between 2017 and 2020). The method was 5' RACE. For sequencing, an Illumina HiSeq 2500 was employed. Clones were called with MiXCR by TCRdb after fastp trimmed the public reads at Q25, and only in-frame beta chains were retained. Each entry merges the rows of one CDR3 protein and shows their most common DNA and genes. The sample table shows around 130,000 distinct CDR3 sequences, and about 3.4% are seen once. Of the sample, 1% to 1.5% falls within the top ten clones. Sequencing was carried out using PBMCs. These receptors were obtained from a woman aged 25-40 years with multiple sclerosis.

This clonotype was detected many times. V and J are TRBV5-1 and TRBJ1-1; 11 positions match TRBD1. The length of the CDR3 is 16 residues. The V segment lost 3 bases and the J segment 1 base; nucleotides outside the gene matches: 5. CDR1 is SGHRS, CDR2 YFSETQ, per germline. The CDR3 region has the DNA TGCGCCAGCAGCTACCTGGGACAGGGGGAGAACACTGAAGCTTTCTTT. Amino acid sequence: CASSYLGQGENTEAFF.

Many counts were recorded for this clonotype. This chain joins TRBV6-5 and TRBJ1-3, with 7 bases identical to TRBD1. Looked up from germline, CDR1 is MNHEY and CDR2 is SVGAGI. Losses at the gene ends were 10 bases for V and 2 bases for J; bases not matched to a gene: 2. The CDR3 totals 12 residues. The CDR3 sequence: CATGTAGNTIYF. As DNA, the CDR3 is TGTGCCACAGGGACAGCTGGAAACACCATATATTTT.

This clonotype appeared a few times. CDR3 protein: CATSWGGTEAFF. The CDR3, as DNA: TGTGCCACCAGCTGGGGGGGTACTGAAGCTTTCTTT. The chain employs TRBV15 and TRBJ1-1; tentatively, D is TRBD1 (5 bases). The CDR3 has 12 residues. V was cut by 5 bases and J by 5 bases, with 9 bases left in between. In germline, CDR1 is LNHNV, CDR2 YYDKDF (reference sequence).

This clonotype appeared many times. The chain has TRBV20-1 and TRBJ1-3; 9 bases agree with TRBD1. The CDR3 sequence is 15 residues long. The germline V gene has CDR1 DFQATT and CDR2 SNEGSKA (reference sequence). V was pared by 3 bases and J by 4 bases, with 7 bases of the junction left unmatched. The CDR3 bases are TGCAGTGCTAGGGGGACAGGGAAGCACGGAAACACCATATATTTT. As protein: CSARGTGKHGNTIYF.

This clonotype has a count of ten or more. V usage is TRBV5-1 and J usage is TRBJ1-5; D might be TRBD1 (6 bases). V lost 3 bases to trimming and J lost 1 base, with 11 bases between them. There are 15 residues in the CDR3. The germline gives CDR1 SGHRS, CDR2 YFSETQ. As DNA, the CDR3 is TGCGCCAGCAGCTGGGCAGGGGCCAGCAATCAGCCCCAGCATTTT. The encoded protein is CASSWAGASNQPQHF.

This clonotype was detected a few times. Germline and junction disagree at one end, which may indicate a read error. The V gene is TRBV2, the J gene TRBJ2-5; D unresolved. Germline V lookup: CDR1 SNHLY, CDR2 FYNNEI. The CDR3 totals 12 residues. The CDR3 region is CASSENDNDLDF. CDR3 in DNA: TGTGCCAGCAGTGAAAACGACAACGACCTTGACTTC.

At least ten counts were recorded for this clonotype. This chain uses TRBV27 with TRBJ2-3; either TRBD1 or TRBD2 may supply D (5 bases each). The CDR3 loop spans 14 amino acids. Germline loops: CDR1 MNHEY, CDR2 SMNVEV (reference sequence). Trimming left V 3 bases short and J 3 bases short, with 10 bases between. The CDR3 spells CASSLMGVTDTQYF. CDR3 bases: TGTGCCAGCAGTTTGATGGGGGTTACAGATACGCAGTATTTT.

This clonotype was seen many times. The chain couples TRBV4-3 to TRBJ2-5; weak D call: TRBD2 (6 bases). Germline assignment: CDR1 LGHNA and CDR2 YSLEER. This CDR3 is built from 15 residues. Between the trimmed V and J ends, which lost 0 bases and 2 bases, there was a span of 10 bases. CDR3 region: CASSQDHAGQETQYF. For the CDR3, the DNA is TGCGCCAGCAGCCAAGATCACGCGGGGCAAGAGACCCAGTACTTC.